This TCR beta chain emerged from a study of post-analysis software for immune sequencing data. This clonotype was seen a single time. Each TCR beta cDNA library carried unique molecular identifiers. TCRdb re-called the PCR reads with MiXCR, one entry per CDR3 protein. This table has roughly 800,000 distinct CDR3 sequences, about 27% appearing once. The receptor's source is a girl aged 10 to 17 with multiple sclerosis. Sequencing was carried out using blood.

The CDR3 spells CSPPREVGGNEQFF. CDR3 in DNA: TGCAGTCCACCCCGGGAGGTGGGGGGCAATGAGCAGTTCTTC. V and J are TRBV20-1 and TRBJ2-1; 7 bases match TRBD2. Looked up from germline, CDR1 is DFQATT and CDR2 is SNEGSKA (reference sequence). The V and J ends lost 8 bases and 6 bases, in that order; junction bases with no gene match: 13. This CDR3 region has 14 residues.